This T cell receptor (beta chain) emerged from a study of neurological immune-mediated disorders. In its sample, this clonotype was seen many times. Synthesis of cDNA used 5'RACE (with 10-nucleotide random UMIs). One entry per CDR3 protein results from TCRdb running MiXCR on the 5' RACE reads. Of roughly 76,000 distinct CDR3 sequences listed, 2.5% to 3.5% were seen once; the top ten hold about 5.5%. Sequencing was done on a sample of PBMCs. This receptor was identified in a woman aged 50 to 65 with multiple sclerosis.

For the CDR3, the DNA is TGCGCCAGCAGCCCCGCGACTAGCGGCTACGAGCAGTACTTC. Translating it yields CASSPATSGYEQYF. The chain joins TRBV4-3 to TRBJ2-7; 9 nucleotides match TRBD2. The germline V gene has CDR1 LGHNA and CDR2 YSLEER. J was trimmed by 3 bases and V by 4 bases; bases with no gene match: 4. The CDR3 runs to 14 residues.